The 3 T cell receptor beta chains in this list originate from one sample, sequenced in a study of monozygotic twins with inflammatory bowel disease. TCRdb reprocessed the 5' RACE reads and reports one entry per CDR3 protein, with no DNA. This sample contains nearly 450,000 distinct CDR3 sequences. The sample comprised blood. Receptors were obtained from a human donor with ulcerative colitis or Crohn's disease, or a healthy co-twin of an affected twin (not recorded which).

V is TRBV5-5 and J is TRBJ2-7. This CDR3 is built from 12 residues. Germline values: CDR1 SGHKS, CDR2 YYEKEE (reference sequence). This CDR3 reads CASSLSLREQYF.

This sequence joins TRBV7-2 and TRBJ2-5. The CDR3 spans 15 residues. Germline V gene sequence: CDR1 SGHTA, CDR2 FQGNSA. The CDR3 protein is CASSLVRQAIETQYF.

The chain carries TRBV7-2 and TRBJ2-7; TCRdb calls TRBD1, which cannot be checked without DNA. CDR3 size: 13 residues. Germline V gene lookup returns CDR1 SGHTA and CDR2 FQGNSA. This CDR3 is CASSLPPLYEQYF.